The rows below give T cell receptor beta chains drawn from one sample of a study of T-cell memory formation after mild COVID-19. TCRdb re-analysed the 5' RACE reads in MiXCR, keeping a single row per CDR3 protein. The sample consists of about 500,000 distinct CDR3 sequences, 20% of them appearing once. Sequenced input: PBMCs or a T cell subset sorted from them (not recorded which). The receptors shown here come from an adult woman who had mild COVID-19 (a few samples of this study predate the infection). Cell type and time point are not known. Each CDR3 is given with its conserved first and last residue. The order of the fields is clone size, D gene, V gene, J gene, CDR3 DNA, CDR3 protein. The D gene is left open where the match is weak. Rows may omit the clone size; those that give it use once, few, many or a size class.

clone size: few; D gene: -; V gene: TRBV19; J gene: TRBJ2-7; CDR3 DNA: TGTGCCAGTAGTATAGTGGGCGGGTCCTCCTACGAGCAGTACTTC; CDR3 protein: CASSIVGGSSYEQYF
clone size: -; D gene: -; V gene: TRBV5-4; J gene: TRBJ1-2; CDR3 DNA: TGTGCCAGCAGCTTGGTGGAGCAGGGCGCTGGCTACACCTTC; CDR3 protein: CASSLVEQGAGYTF
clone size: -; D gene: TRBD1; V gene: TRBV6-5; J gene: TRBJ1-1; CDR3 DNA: TGTGCCAGCAGATGGACAGGCCTCACTGAAGCTTTCTTT; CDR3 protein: CASRWTGLTEAFF
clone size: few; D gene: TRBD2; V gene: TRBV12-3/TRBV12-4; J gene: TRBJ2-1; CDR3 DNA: TGTGCCAGCAGTTTAGCCCCGGCTAGCGGGATTTACAATGAGCAGTTCTTC; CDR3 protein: CASSLAPASGIYNEQFF
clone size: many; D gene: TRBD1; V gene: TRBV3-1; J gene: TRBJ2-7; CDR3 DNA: TGTGCCAGCAGCCCCTCCGGGACAGGCTCCTACGAGCAGTACTTC; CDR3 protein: CASSPSGTGSYEQYF
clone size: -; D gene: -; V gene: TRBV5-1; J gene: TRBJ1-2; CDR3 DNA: TGCGCCAGCAGCTTGGAAGGGGCGGGCGGCTACACCTTC; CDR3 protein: CASSLEGAGGYTF
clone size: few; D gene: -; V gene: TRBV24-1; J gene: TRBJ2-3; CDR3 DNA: TGTGCCACCAGTAGGGGGTACCCAGATACGCAGTATTTT; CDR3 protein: CATSRGYPDTQYF
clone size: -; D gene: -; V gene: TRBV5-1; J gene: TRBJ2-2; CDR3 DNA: TGCGCCAGCAGCTTGTTATGGGCCTACACCGGGGAGCTGTTTTTT; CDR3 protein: CASSLLWAYTGELFF
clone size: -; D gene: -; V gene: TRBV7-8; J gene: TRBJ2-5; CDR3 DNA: TGTGCCAGCAGCTTAGCTTCCAACGAACGAGAGACCCAGTACTTC; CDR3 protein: CASSLASNERETQYF
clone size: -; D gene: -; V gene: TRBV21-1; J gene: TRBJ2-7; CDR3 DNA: TGTGCCAGCAGCCACGGGACAGTGGTACACGAGCAGTACTTC; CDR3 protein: CASSHGTVVHEQYF
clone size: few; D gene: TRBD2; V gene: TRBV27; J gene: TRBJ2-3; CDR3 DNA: TGTGCCAGCAGTTTTCAGTCGGCTAGCGGGAGCACAGATACGCAGTATTTT; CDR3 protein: CASSFQSASGSTDTQYF